The clone carrying this T cell receptor beta chain turned up a few times. This sample was included in a study of blood T cell repertoires in COVID-19. The CDR3 runs to 12 residues. J gave up 4 bases and V 6 bases, and 4 bases lay outside the gene matches. Germline lookup yields CDR1 SQVTM and CDR2 ANQGSEA. Per the original data handling: Estimation of nucleated cell counts was performed using reference gene primer amplification. Measured with immunoSEQ multiplex PCR; TCRdb has only the in-frame clones, and not every one. The V and J calls and clone size were taken over from that table, and D and trimming were inferred from the DNA. The sample carries 25,000 to 30,000 clones, 70% to 90% recorded once.

The clonotype originates from a human donor in a cohort sampled during active COVID-19. This chain connects TRBV29-1 to TRBJ2-7, with 9 bases aligning to TRBD1. The specimen was peripheral blood. The CDR3: CSVGTGSYEQYF. CDR3 nucleotide sequence: TGCAGCGTAGGGACAGGGTCGTACGAGCAGTACTTC.